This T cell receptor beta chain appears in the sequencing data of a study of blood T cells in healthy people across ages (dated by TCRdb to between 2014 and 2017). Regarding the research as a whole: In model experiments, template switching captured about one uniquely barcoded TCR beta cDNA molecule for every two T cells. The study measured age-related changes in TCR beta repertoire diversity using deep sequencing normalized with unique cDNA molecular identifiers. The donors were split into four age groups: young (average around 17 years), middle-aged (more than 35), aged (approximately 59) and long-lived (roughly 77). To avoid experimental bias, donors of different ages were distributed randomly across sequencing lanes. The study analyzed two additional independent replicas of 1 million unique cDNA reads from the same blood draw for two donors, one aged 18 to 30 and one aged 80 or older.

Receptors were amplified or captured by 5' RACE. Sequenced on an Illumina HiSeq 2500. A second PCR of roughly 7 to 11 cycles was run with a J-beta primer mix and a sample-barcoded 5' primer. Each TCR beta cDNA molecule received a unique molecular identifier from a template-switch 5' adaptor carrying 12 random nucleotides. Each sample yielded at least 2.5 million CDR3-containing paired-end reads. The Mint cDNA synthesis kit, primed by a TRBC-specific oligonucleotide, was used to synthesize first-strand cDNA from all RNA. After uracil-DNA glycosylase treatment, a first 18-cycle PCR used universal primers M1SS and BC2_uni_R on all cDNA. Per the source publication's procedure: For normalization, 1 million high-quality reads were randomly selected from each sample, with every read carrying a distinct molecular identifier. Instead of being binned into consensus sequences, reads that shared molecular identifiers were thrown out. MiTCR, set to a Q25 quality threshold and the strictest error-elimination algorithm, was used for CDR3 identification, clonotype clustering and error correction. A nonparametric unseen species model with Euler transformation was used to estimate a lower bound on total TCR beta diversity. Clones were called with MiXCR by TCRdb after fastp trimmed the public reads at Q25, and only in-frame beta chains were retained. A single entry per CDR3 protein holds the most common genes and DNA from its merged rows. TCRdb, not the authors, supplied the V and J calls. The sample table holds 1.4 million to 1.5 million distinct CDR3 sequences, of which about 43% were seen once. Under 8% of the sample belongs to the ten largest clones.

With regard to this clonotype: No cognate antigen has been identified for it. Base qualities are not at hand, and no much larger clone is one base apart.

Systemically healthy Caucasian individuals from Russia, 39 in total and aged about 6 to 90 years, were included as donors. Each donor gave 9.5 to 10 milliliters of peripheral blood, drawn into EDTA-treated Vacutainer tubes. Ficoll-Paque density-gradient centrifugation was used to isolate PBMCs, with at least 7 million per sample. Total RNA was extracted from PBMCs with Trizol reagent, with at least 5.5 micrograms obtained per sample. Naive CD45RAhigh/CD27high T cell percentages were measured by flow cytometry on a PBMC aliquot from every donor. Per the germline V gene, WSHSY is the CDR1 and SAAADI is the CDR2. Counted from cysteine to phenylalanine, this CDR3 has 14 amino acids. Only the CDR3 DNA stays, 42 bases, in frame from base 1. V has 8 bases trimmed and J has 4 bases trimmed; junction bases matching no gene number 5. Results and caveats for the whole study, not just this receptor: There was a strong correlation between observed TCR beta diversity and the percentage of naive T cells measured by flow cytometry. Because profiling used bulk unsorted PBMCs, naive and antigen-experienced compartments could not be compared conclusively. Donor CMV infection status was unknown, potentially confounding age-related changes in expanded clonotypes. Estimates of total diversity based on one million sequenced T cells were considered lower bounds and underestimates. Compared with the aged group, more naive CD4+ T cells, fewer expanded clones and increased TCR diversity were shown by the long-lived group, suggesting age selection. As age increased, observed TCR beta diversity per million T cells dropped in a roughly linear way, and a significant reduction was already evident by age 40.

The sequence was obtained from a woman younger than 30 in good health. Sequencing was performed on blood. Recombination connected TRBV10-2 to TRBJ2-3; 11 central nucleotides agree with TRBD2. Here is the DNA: TGCGCCAGCTATAGCGGGGGGGGTGCAGATACGCAGTATTTT. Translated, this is CASYSGGGADTQYF.